These 19 T cell receptor beta chains came from one sample sequenced in a study of PD-1 blockade in classical Hodgkin lymphoma (TCRdb year 2020). Library method: the immunoSEQ multiplex PCR assay. Drawn from immuneACCESS, this table holds only the in-frame rearrangements with V and J called that TCRdb kept. Clones are partly lost; checked studies trace under half to an unresolved V gene and leave the rest unexplained. Within this sample are roughly 140,000 clones, with 78% of them counted one time only. The ten largest make up approximately 9.6% of the sample. What the time point label conveys for this sample: cycle 2 day 1 (C2D1) of nivolumab. All trial patients had relapsed after autologous stem cell transplantation, with cohorts A, B and C differing in prior brentuximab vedotin exposure. The sample in question was peripheral blood mononuclear cells (PBMCs), obtained before the second cycle of nivolumab. The receptor set was obtained from a human donor with classical Hodgkin lymphoma.

The table lists this clone with a few counts. The chain recombines TRBV28 with TRBJ2-2; D is undetermined. The CDR3 loop spans 14 amino acids. V was cut by 7 bases and J by 1 base, with 10 bases left in between. Germline assignment: CDR1 MDHEN and CDR2 SYDVKM. The CDR3 is CASTYLQNTGELFF. CDR3 DNA: TGTGCCAGCACTTATCTACAGAACACCGGGGAGCTGTTTTTT. The full variable domain, completed using reference TRBV28 and TRBJ2-2, is DVKVTQSSRYLVKRTGEKVFLECVQDMDHENMFWYRQDPGLGLRLIYFSYDVKMKEKGDIPEGYSVSREKKERFSLILESASTNQTSMYLCASTYLQNTGELFFGEGSRLTVL.

This chain links TRBV6-5 with TRBJ2-2, with D possibly being TRBD2 (6 bases). This CDR3 contains 15 residues. Germline V lookup: CDR1 MNHEY, CDR2 SVGAGI. V dropped 8 bases and J dropped 0 bases, with 13 bases sitting between them. CDR3 sequence reads: CASGRNTANTGELFF. The CDR3 DNA sequence: TGTGCCAGCGGGAGGAATACCGCGAACACCGGGGAGCTGTTTTTT.

The rearrangement uses TRBV11-3 and TRBJ2-3, with a possible D match to TRBD2 (5 bases). Germline V gene lookup returns CDR1 SGHNT and CDR2 YENEEA. Trimming took 4 bases from V and 12 from J, leaving 14 bases between them. This CDR3 is 12 amino acids long. CDR3 loop: CASSSFPGIQYF. The CDR3 coding sequence is TGTGCCAGCAGCTCATTCCCGGGAATACAGTATTTT.

The J gene is TRBJ2-3, the V gene TRBV29-1; 10 bases line up with TRBD2. Germline V gives CDR1 SQVTM, CDR2 ANQGSEA. After removal of 4 bases from V and 2 bases from J, the junction contained 18 bases not matched to a gene. The CDR3 runs 19 residues. The CDR3 DNA follows: TGCAGCGTTGGCCTCCTTCTAGCGGGAGTAGCTTTGGCCACAGATACGCAGTATTTT. Translation gives CSVGLLLAGVALATDTQYF.

CDR3 amino acids: CSVEEGPRQMQFF. CDR3 nucleotides: TGCAGCGTTGAAGAGGGGCCGAGACAGATGCAGTTCTTC. This chain joins TRBV29-1 and TRBJ2-1; TRBD1 might be the D (5 bases). V lost 0 bases to trimming and J lost 12 bases, with 15 bases between them. The CDR3 has 13 amino acids. Per germline, CDR1 SQVTM and CDR2 ANQGSEA.

The rearrangement links TRBV18 to TRBJ2-7; TRBD1 matches 8 bases. The germline V gene encodes CDR1 KGHSH and CDR2 LQKENI. Trimming cost V 2 bases and J 1 base; bases outside gene matches: 1. The CDR3 has 14 residues. CDR3 residues: CASSPTGGSYEQYF. The CDR3 nucleotides are TGTGCCAGCTCACCAACAGGGGGGTCCTACGAGCAGTACTTC.

The V call is TRBV2, the J call TRBJ1-1, with D perhaps TRBD1 (6 bases). CDR1 is SNHLY, CDR2 FYNNEI, per germline. Trimming removed 8 bases from V and 0 bases from J, with 16 bases in between. The CDR3 length is 15 residues. CDR3 protein: CASSRDNSMNTEAFF. As DNA, the CDR3 is TGTGCCAGCTCCCGGGACAACTCTATGAACACTGAAGCTTTCTTT.

The gene calls are TRBV5-4 and TRBJ1-2; 8 positions match TRBD1. The length of the CDR3 is 14 residues. V was pared by 4 bases and J by 1 base, with 3 bases of the junction left unmatched. Germline V gene sequence: CDR1 SGHNT, CDR2 YYREEE (reference sequence). CDR3 bases: TGTGCCAGCAGCCGGGACAGGAGTAACTATGGCTACACCTTC. It is translated as CASSRDRSNYGYTF.

The CDR3 protein is CAISDGGRASNEQFF. For the CDR3, the DNA is TGTGCCATCAGTGATGGCGGGAGGGCGTCGAATGAGCAGTTCTTC. The gene calls are TRBV10-3 and TRBJ2-1, with 9 bases that match TRBD2. The V and J ends lost 3 bases and 7 bases, in that order; junction bases with no gene match: 7. The CDR3 has 15 amino acids. Germline assignment: CDR1 ENHRY and CDR2 SYGVKD.

This chain's CDR3 is CAVGTDGYTF. DNA of the CDR3: TGTGCCGTCGGGACAGATGGCTACACCTTC. The V call is TRBV7-9, the J call TRBJ1-2, with 7 bases matching TRBD1. The CDR3 is 10 residues long. Germline V CDR1 and CDR2: SEHNR, FQNEAQ (reference sequence). V shed 11 bases, J shed 6 bases, and the junction held 3 bases outside the gene matches.

The CDR3: CASSSSEAFF. Written as DNA, the CDR3 is TGTGCCAGCAGCTCGTCCGAAGCTTTCTTT. The J gene is TRBJ1-1, the V gene TRBV7-9, with D hard to call. Germline V gene lookup returns CDR1 SEHNR and CDR2 FQNEAQ (reference sequence). Trimming cost V 4 bases and J 8 bases, with 5 bases left between them. This CDR3 has 10 amino acids.

V gene TRBV27 combines with J gene TRBJ2-1; D gene uncertain. The CDR3 consists of 15 residues. Germline CDR1 is MNHEY and CDR2 is SMNVEV (reference sequence). With 1 base removed from V and 1 base from J, the gap between germline ends came to 8 bases. In nucleotides, the CDR3 is TGTGCCAGCAGTTTATACCATGGGTCCTACAATGAGCAGTTCTTC. Translating gives CASSLYHGSYNEQFF.

V gene TRBV28 combines with J gene TRBJ1-2; D gene ambiguous. This CDR3 is built from 10 residues. The germline gives CDR1 MDHEN, CDR2 SYDVKM. V was pared by 8 bases and J by 8 bases, with 9 bases between. CDR3 amino acids: CASSPRGYTF. CDR3 in DNA: TGTGCCAGCTCGCCCAGGGGCTACACCTTC.

The rearrangement links TRBV11-2 to TRBJ2-3; D is ambiguous. V was clipped by 6 bases and J by 6 bases, with 19 bases between them. Germline CDR1 and CDR2: SGHAT and FQNNGV. This CDR3 comprises 15 residues. This chain's CDR3 is CASSYGRVKLDTQYF. The DNA of the CDR3 is TGTGCCAGCAGTTACGGACGTGTTAAGTTGGATACGCAGTATTTT.

The V and J genes are TRBV7-8 and TRBJ1-2; 11 bases are a match to TRBD1. The J segment lost 4 bases and the V segment lost 4 bases, leaving 8 bases of the junction unmatched. CDR1 is SGHVS and CDR2 is FQNEAQ in the germline V gene. The CDR3 totals 16 residues. Written as DNA, the CDR3 is TGTGCCAGCAGCTCATGGACAGGGGGCTTAATCTATGGCTACACCTTC. Its translation: CASSSWTGGLIYGYTF.

The CDR3 loop reads CASSSGSGRAYEQYF. In DNA form, the CDR3 reads TGTGCCAGCAGTTCGGGGAGCGGGAGGGCATACGAGCAGTACTTC. The V call is TRBV6-6, the J call TRBJ2-7; TRBD2 matches 10 bases. CDR1 MNHNY and CDR2 SVGAGI come from the germline V gene (reference sequence). The CDR3 covers 15 residues. Trimming took 4 bases from V and 4 from J; bases not matched to a gene: 7.

Only a few counts were recorded for this clone. V is TRBV9 and J is TRBJ2-7, with D tentatively TRBD1 (6 bases). Germline assignment: CDR1 SGDLS and CDR2 YYNGEE. The length of the CDR3 is 15 residues. Trimming pared 2 bases from V and 1 base from J, leaving 13 bases between. This chain's CDR3 is CASSVLWDTSYEQYF. Here the CDR3 DNA reads TGTGCCAGCAGCGTTCTCTGGGACACTTCCTACGAGCAGTACTTC.

This chain joins TRBV9 and TRBJ2-2, with D possibly TRBD1 on 7 matching bases. Trimming removed 5 bases at V and 4 bases at J, with 12 bases between. Germline CDR1 is SGDLS and CDR2 is YYNGEE. This CDR3 is 14 amino acids long. CDR3 sequence: CASRGQGGTGELFF. The CDR3 DNA follows: TGTGCCAGCAGGGGTCAGGGGGGCACCGGGGAGCTGTTTTTT.

A single count supports this clone. The rearrangement links TRBV7-9 to TRBJ2-7; D may match TRBD1 or TRBD2 (5 bases each). This CDR3 is built from 13 residues. V was trimmed by 8 bases and J by 0 bases, leaving 11 bases between them. The germline gives CDR1 SEHNR, CDR2 FQNEAQ (reference sequence). As DNA, the CDR3 is TGTGCCAGCGCACCAGGGACCTCCTACGAGCAGTACTTC. This encodes CASAPGTSYEQYF.